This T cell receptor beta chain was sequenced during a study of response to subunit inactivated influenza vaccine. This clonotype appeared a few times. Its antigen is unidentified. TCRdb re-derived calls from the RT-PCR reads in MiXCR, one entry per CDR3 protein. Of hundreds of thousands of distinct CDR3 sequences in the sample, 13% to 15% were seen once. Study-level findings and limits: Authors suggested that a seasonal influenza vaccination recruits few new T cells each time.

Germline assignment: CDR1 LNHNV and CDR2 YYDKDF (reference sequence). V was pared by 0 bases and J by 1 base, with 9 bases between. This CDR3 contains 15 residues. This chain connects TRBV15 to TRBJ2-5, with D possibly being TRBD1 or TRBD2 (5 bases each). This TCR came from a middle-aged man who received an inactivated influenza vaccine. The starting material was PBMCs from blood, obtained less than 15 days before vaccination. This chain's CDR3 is CATSRDSGRQETQYF. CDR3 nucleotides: TGTGCCACCAGCAGAGATTCGGGACGCCAAGAGACCCAGTACTTC.